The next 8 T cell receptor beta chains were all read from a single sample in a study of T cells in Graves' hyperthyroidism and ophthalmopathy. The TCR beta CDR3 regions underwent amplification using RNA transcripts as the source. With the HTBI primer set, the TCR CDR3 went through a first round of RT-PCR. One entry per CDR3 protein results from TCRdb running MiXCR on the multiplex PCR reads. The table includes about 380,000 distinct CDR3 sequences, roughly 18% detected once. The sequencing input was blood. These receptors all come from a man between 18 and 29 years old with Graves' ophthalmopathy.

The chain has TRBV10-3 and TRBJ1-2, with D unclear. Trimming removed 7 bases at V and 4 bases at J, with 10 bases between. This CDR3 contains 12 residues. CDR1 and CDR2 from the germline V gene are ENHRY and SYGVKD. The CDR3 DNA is TGTGCCATCACTTCGGAGGTCTATGGCTACACCTTC. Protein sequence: CAITSEVYGYTF.

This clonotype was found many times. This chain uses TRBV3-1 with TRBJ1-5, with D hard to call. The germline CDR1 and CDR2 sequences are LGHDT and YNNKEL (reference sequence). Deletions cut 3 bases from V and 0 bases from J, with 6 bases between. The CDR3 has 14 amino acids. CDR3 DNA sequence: TGTGCCAGCAGCCATGGGTATAGCAATCAGCCCCAGCATTTT. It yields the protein CASSHGYSNQPQHF.

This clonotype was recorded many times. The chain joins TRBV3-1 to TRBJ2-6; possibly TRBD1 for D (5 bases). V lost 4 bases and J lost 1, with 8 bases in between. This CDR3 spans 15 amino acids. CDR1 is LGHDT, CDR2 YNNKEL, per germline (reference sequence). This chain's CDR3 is CASSLGVSGANVLTF. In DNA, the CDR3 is TGTGCCAGCAGCCTAGGGGTATCTGGGGCCAACGTCCTGACTTTC.

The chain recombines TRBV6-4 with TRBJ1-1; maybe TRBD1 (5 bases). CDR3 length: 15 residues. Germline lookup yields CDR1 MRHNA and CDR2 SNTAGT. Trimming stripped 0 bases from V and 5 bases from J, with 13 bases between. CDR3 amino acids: CASSDSGTQGTEAFF. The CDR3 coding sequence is TGTGCCAGCAGTGACTCGGGGACCCAGGGTACTGAAGCTTTCTTT.

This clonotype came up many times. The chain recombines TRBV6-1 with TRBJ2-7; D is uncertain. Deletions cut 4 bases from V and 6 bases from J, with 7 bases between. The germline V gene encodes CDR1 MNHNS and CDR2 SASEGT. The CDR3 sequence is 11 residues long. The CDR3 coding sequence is TGTGCCAGCAGTGGACAAATCGAGCAGTACTTC. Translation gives CASSGQIEQYF.

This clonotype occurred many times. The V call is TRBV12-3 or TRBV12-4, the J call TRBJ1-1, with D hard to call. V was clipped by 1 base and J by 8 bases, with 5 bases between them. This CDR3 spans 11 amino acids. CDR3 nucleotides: TGTGCCAGCAGTTTAGTGGGGGAAGCTTTCTTT. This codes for CASSLVGEAFF.

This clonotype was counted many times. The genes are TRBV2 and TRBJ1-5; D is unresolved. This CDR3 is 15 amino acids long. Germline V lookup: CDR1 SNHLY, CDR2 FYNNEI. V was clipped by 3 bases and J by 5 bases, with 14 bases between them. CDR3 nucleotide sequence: TGTGCCAGCAGTGAGTTGGGCCGAGGCGATCAGCCCCAGCATTTT. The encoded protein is CASSELGRGDQPQHF.

The CDR3 DNA is TGTGCCAGCAGTGCACAGAGCTCTGGAAACACCATATATTTT. Amino acid sequence: CASSAQSSGNTIYF. The chain is built from TRBV12-3 or TRBV12-4 and TRBJ1-3; D unresolved. The V end was cut by 5 bases, the J end by 0 bases, with 8 bases between. This CDR3 region has 14 residues.